The following is a TCR beta chain sequence with its context. The entry originates in a study of tumor-infiltrating lymphocytes in oesophageal squamous cell carcinoma. Between the trimmed V and J ends, which lost 1 base and 4 bases, there was a span of 8 bases. CDR3 length: 14 residues. Germline loops: CDR1 SGHTA, CDR2 FQGNSA. Each CDR3 protein is one row after TCRdb ran MiXCR on the PCR reads. This repertoire shows 15,000 to 20,000 distinct CDR3 sequences, around 50% found once; its top ten account for approximately 16%. This sequence joins TRBV7-2 and TRBJ2-1; the D is unclear. The sequenced sample was esophageal tumor tissue. This sequence was found in a male donor with esophageal squamous cell carcinoma. CDR3 loop: CASSLEQIYNEQFF. The CDR3 DNA reads as TGTGCCAGCAGCTTAGAACAGATATACAATGAGCAGTTCTTC. Looking up the rest from reference TRBV7-2 and TRBJ2-1 gives the full variable domain: GAGVSQSPSNKVTEKGKDVELRCDPISGHTALYWYRQSLGQGLEFLIYFQGNSAPDKSGLPSDRFSAERTGGSVSTLTIQRTQQEDSAVYLCASSLEQIYNEQFFGPGTRLTVL.